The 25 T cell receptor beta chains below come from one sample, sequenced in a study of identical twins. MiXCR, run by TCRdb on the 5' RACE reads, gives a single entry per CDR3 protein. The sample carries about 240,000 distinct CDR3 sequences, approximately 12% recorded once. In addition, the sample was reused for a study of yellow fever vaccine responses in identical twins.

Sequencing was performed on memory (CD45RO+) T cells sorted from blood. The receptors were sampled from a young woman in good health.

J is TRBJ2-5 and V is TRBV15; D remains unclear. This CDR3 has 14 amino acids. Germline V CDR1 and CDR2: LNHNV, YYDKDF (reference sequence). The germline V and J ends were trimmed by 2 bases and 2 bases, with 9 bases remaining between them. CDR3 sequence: CATSRSNGQETQYF. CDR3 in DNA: TGTGCCACCAGCAGATCAAACGGTCAAGAGACCCAGTACTTC. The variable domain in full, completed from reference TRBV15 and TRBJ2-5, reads DAMVIQNPRYQVTQFGKPVTLSCSQTLNHNVMYWYQQKSSQAPKLLFHYYDKDFNNEADTPDNFQSRRPNTSFCFLDIRSPGLGDTAMYLCATSRSNGQETQYFGPGTRLLVL.

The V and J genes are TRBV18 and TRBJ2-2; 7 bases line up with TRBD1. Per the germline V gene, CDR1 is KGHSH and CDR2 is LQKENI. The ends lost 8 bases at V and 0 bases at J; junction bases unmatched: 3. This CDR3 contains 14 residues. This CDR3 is CASPGTANTGELFF. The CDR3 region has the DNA TGTGCCAGCCCGGGGACAGCGAACACCGGGGAGCTGTTTTTT.

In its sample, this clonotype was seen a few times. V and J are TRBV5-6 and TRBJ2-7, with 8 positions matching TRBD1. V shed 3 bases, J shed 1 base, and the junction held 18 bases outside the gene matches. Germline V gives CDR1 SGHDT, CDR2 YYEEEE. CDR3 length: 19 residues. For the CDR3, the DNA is TGTGCCAGCAGCTGGAAGGCAGGGGGCTTACCCGCTGCTTCCTACGAGCAGTACTTC. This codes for CASSWKAGGLPAASYEQYF.

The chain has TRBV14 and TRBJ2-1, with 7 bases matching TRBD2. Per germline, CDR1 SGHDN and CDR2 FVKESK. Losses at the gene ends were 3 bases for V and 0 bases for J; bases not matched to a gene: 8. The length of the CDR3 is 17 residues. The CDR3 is CASSQQSGGSSYNEQFF. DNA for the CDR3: TGTGCCAGCAGCCAGCAATCGGGGGGTAGCTCCTACAATGAGCAGTTCTTC.

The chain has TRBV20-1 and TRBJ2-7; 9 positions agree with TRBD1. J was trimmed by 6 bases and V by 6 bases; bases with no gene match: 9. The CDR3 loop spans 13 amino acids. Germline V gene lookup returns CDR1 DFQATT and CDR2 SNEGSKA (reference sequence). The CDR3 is CSAPTGGGREQYF. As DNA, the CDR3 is TGCAGTGCACCGACAGGGGGAGGGCGCGAGCAGTACTTC.

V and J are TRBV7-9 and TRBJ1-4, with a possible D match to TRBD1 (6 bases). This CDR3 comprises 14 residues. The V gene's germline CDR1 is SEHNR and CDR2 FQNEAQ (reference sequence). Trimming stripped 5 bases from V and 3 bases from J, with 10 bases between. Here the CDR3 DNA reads TGTGCCAGCAGCCCCGACAGGTCTAATGAAAAACTGTTTTTT. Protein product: CASSPDRSNEKLFF. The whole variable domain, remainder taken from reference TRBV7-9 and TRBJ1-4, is DTGVSQNPRHKITKRGQNVTFRCDPISEHNRLYWYRQTLGQGPEFLTYFQNEAQLEKSRLLSDRFSAERPKGSFSTLEIQRTEQGDSAMYLCASSPDRSNEKLFFGSGTQLSVL.

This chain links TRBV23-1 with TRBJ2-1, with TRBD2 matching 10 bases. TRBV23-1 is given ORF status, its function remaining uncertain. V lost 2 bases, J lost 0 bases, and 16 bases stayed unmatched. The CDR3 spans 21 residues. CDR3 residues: CASSQIVRTTSGESSYNEQFF. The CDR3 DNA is TGCGCCAGCAGTCAAATTGTACGAACAACTAGCGGGGAAAGCTCCTACAATGAGCAGTTCTTC.

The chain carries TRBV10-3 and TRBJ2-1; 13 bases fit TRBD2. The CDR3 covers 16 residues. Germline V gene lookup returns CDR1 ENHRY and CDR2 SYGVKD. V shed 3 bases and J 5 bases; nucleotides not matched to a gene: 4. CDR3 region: CAISEETSGGNNEQFF. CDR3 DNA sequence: TGTGCCATCAGTGAAGAGACTAGCGGGGGGAACAATGAGCAGTTCTTC.

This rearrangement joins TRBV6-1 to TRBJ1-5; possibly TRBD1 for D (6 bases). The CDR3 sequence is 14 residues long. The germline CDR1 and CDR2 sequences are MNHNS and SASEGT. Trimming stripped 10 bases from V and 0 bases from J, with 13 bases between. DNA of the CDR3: TGTGCCACAGCAGGGGCTTATAGCAATCAGCCCCAGCATTTT. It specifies CATAGAYSNQPQHF.

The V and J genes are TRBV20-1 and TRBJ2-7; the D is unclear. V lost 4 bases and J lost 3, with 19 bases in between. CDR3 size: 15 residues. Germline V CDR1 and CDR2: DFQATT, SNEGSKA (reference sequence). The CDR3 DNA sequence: TGCAGTGCTAAGCCCGGGTCGATCTCGGGCTACGAGCAGTACTTC. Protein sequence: CSAKPGSISGYEQYF.

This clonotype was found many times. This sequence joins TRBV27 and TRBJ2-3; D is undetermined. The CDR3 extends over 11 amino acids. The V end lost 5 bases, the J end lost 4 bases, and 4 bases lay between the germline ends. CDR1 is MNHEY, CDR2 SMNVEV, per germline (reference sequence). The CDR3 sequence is CASSQADTQYF. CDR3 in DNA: TGTGCCAGCAGTCAGGCAGATACGCAGTATTTT.

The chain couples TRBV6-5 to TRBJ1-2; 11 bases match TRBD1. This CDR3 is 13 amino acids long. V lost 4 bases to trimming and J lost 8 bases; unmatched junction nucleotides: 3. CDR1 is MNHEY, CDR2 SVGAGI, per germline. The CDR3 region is CASSWGQGGGYTF. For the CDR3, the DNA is TGTGCCAGCAGTTGGGGACAGGGGGGCGGCTACACCTTC.

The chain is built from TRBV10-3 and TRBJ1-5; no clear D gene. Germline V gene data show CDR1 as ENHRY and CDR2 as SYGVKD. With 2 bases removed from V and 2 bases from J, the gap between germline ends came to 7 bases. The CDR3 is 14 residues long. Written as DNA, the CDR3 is TGTGCCATCAGTGAGGGTAGGGGCAATCAGCCCCAGCATTTT. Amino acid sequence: CAISEGRGNQPQHF.

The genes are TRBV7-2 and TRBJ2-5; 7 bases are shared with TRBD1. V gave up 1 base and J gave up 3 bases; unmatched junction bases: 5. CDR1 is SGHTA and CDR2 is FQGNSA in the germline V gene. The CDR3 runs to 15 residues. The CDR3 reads CASSLGGTEKETQYF. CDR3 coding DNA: TGTGCCAGCAGCTTAGGTGGGACAGAAAAAGAGACCCAGTACTTC.

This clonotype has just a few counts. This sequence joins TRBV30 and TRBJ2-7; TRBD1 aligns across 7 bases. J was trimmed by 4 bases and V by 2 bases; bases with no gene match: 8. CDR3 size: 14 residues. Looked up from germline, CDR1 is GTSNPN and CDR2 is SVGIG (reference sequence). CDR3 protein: CAWSTDRSLYEQYF. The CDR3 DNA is TGTGCCTGGAGTACGGACAGGAGCCTATACGAGCAGTACTTC.

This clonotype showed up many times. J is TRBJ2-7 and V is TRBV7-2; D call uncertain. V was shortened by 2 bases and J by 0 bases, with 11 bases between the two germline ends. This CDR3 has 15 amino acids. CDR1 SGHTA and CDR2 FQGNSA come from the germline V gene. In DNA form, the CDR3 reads TGTGCCAGCAGCTTACGGCTGCAGGACTCCTACGAGCAGTACTTC. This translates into CASSLRLQDSYEQYF.

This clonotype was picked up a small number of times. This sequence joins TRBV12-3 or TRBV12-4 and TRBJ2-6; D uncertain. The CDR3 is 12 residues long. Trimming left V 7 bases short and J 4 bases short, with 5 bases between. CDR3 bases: TGTGCCAGCAACGAGGGGGCCAACGTCCTGACTTTC. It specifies CASNEGANVLTF.

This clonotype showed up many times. The CDR3 spells CASSFGQPNTEAFF. In DNA form, the CDR3 reads TGTGCCAGCAGTTTTGGGCAGCCGAACACTGAAGCTTTCTTT. The gene calls are TRBV12-3 or TRBV12-4 and TRBJ1-1; D gene unclear. The CDR3 spans 14 residues. V dropped 3 bases and J dropped 1 base, with 9 bases sitting between them.

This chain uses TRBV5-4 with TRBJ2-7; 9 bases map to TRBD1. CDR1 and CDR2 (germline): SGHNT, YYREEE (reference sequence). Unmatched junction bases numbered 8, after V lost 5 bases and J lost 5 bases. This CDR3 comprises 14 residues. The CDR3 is CASSYGQGRNEQYF. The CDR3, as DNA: TGTGCCAGCAGTTATGGACAGGGGAGGAACGAGCAGTACTTC.

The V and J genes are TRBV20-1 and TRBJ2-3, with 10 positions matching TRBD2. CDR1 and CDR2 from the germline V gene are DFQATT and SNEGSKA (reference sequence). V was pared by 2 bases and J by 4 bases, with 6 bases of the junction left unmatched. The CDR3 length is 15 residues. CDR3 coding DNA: TGCAGTGCTAGATCCCTAGCGGGAGACGCAGATACGCAGTATTTT. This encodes CSARSLAGDADTQYF.

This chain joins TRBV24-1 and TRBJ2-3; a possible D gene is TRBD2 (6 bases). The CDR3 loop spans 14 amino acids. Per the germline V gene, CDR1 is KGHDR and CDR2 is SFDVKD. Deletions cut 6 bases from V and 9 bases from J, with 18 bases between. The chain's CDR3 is CATSPRRGGGTQYF. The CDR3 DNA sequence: TGTGCCACCAGTCCCAGGCGGGGTGGGGGGACGCAGTATTTT.

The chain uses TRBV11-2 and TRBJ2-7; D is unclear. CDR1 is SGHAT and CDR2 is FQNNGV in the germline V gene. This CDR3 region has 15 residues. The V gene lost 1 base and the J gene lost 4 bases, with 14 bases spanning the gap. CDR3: CASSLGPGLGYEQYF. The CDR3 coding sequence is TGTGCCAGCAGCTTAGGTCCCGGCCTGGGATACGAGCAGTACTTC.

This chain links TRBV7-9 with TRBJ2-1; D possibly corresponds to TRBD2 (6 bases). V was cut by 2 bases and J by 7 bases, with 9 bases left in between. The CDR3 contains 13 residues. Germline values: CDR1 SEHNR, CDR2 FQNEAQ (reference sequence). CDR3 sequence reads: CASSLTGANEQFF. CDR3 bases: TGTGCCAGCAGCTTAACGGGAGCGAATGAGCAGTTCTTC.

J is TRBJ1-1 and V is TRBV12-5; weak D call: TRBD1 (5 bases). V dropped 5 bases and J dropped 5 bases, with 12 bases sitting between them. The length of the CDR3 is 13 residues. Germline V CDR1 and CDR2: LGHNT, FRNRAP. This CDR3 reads CASGTSGGTEAFF. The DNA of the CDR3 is TGTGCTAGTGGTACAAGCGGGGGGACTGAAGCTTTCTTT.

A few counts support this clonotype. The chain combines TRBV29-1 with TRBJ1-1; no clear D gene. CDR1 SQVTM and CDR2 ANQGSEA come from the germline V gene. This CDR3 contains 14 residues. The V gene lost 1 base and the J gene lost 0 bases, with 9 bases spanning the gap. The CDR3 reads CSVEGEAMNTEAFF. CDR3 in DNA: TGCAGCGTTGAAGGCGAAGCAATGAACACTGAAGCTTTCTTT.